This T cell receptor (beta chain) emerged from a study of T cell changes during pregnancy in multiple sclerosis. This table comes from immunoSEQ multiplex PCR, and its TCRdb copy is limited to in-frame clones, with some not included. Of around 50,000 clones listed, around 91% are singletons. Trimming cost V 8 bases and J 3 bases; bases outside gene matches: 10. The CDR3 covers 14 residues. The germline V gene has CDR1 ENHRY and CDR2 SYGVKD. Source: CD8+ T cells from peripheral blood mononuclear cells, taken in the second trimester of pregnancy. The chain carries TRBV10-3 and TRBJ2-7, with 7 bases matching TRBD2. This receptor was taken from a female donor with multiple sclerosis, enrolled in a pregnancy study. The CDR3 nucleotides read TGTGCCATCGGGGAGCCGGCTAGCGGCTACGAGCAGTACTTC. It specifies CAIGEPASGYEQYF.